The entry that follows covers one TCR beta chain sequence. As processed by the authors: Reference gene primer amplification yielded estimated nucleated cell counts. Data came from immunoSEQ multiplex PCR; TCRdb stores just in-frame clones and leaves some out. The V and J calls and the clone size are those of that table, but D and trimming were determined from the DNA. The sample lists roughly 270,000 clones; about 85% were seen once. This CDR3 spans 14 amino acids. Germline V lookup: CDR1 LNHDA, CDR2 SQIVND (reference sequence). The J segment lost 4 bases and the V segment lost 5 bases, leaving 8 bases of the junction unmatched. Self-reported history from a screening survey and questionnaire set each donor's cohort. This entry belongs to a study of blood T cell repertoires in COVID-19. Across the study: Samples of COVID-19 (acute and convalescent) were obtained from the United States, Italy and Spain. Sources were T cells, B-cell-depleted T cells, or PBMCs; the material itself was cDNA or gDNA.

The clonotype originates from a woman aged 45 to 65 who had recovered from COVID-19. The chain employs TRBV19 and TRBJ2-7; 7 nucleotides align to TRBD2. Input material: PBMCs or T cells enriched from blood (not recorded which). CDR3 region: CASSFGGGSYEQYF. In DNA, the CDR3 is TGTGCCAGTAGTTTTGGCGGGGGTAGTTACGAGCAGTACTTC.